Included here is one TCR beta chain sequence, with context. This specimen belongs to a study of PD-L1 blockade in urothelial cancer. In the study overall: Blood was subjected to analysis at 3 weeks (second dose) and 6 weeks following treatment start.

This CDR3 spans 15 amino acids. V lost 1 base to trimming and J lost 6 bases; unmatched junction nucleotides: 6. Germline CDR1 is SGHVS and CDR2 is FNYEAQ. Time point here: peripheral blood 6 weeks after treatment start. The table came from immunoSEQ multiplex PCR; TCRdb's copy has only in-frame clones and leaves some out. This table holds more than 45,000 clones, roughly 80% found once. The sequence was collected from a man aged 70-80 years with urothelial cancer. The chain employs TRBV7-6 and TRBJ2-1; 7 positions match TRBD1. The specimen was PBMCs, collected around atezolizumab (anti-PD-L1) treatment. CDR3 residues: CASSLEAGGGNEQFF. In nucleotides, the CDR3 is TGTGCCAGCAGCTTAGAGGCAGGGGGTGGCAATGAGCAGTTCTTC.